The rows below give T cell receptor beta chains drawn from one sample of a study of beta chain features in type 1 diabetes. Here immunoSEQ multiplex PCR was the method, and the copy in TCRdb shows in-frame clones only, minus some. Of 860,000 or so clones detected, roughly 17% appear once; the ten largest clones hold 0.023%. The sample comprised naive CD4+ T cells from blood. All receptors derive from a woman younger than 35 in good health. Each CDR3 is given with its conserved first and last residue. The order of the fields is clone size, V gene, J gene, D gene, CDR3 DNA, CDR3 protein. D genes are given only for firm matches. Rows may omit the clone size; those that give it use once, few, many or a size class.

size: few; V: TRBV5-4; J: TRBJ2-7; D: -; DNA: TGTGCCAGCAGCTTCGGGGGTACTCTTCGCTACGAGCAGTACTTC; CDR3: CASSFGGTLRYEQYF
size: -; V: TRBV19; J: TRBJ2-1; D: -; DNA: TGTGCCAGTAGTATAGGGACATACGAATTTAATGAGCAGTTCTTC; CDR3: CASSIGTYEFNEQFF
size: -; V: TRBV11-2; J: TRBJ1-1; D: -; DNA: TGTGCCAGCAGCTTAGATCTGGGTTGGGGGGCTGAAGCTTTCTTT; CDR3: CASSLDLGWGAEAFF
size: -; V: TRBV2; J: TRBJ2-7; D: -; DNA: TGTGCCAGCAGAAAGGACAGGGAGGGGTACGAGCAGTACTTC; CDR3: CASRKDREGYEQYF
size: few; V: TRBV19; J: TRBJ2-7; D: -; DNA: TGTGCCAGTAGTATTGGTCTGGAGAGGATGGAGCAGTACTTC; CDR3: CASSIGLERMEQYF
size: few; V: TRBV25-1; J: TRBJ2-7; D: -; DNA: TGTGCCAGCAGTGTGGGGGCCGCTCACGAGCAGTACTTC; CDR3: CASSVGAAHEQYF
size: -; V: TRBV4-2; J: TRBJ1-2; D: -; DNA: TGTGCCAGCAGCCAAGAAAGGGGAGGCGGCTATGGCTACACCTTC; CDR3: CASSQERGGGYGYTF
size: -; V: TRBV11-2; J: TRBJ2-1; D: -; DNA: TGTGCCAGCAGCTTACAACAGTCCTCCTACAATGAGCAGTTCTTC; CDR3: CASSLQQSSYNEQFF
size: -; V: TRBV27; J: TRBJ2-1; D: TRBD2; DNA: TGTGCCAGCAGCAAGGGCCAGACTAGCGGGAGTCGGGAGCAGTTCTTC; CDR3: CASSKGQTSGSREQFF
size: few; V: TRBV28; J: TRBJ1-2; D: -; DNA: TGTGCCAGCAGTTTAGGCAGGTCGTATGGCTACACCTTC; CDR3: CASSLGRSYGYTF
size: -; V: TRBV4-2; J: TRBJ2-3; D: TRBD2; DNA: TGTGCCAGCAGCCAAGGTGGCTTACTAGCGGGAGGGTCTGGAGATACGCAGTATTTT; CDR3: CASSQGGLLAGGSGDTQYF
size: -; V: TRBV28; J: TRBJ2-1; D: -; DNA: TGTGCCAGCAGTATGGCACTCTCCTCCTACAATGAGCAGTTCTTC; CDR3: CASSMALSSYNEQFF
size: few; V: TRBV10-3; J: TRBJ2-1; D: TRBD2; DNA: TGTGCCACCGCCCCCTTTACTAGCGCATACAATGAGCAGTTCTTC; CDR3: CATAPFTSAYNEQFF
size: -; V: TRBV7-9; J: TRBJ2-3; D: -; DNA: TGTGCCAGCAGCTTAGGGACGCGGAGCACAGATACGCAGTATTTT; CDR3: CASSLGTRSTDTQYF
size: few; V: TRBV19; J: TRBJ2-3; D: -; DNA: TGTGCCAGCAGAATTCGGGATACGCAGTATTTT; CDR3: CASRIRDTQYF
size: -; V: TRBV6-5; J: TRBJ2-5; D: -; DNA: TGTGCCAGCAGTTACTCGAAATGGGAGACCCAGTACTTC; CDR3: CASSYSKWETQYF
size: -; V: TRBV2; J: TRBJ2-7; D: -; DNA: TGTGCCAGCAGTGCAAGTCAGGCCCCCCCCGGGGAGCAGTACTTC; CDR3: CASSASQAPPGEQYF
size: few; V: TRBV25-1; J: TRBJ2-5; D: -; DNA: TGTGCCAGCAGTGAACCCCTCTGGAGTGGGGAGACCCAGTACTTC; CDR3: CASSEPLWSGETQYF
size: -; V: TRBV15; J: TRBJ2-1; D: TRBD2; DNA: TGTGCCACCAGCAGAGAGGGAGGGGTTTCTACCCGAAGCTCCTACAATGAGCAGTTCTTC; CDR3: CATSREGGVSTRSSYNEQFF
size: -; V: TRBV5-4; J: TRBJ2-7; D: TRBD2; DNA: TGTGCCAGCAGCCCTAGCGGGGCGACCTACGAGCAGTACTTC; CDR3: CASSPSGATYEQYF
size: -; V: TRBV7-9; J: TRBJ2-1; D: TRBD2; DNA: TGTGCCACCCTGTCGACTAGCGGGAAGAGCAATGAGCAGTTCTTC; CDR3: CATLSTSGKSNEQFF
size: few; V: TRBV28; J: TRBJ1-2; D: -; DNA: TGTGCCAGCACCCTTAGCCCGGGGACTGGCTACACCTTC; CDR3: CASTLSPGTGYTF
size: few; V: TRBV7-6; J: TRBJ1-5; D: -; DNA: TGTGCCAGCAGCTTAGGGGCCAGCCTGTATAGCAATCAGCCCCAGCATTTT; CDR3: CASSLGASLYSNQPQHF
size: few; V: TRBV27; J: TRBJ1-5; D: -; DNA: TGTGCCAGCTCCCCCGGGACGGATGGCAATCAGCCCCAGCATTTT; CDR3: CASSPGTDGNQPQHF
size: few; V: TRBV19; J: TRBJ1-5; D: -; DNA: TGTGCCAGCACGGACAGACTAAATCAGCCCCAGCATTTT; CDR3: CASTDRLNQPQHF
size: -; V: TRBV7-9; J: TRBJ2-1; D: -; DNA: TGTGCCAGCAGCTTAGTCCAGGGGACCTACAATGAGCAGTTCTTC; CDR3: CASSLVQGTYNEQFF
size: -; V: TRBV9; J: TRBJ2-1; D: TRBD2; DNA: TGTGCCAGCAGCCCAAAGGAGCGGGAGTTGTTCTTC; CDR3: CASSPKERELFF
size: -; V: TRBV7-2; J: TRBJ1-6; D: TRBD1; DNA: TGTGCCAGCAGCCCCGGACAGGGCCATAATTCACCCCTCCACTTT; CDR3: CASSPGQGHNSPLHF
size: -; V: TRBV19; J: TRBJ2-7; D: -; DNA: TGTGCCAGTAGTAGAAGCCTACCGGGTGGGGTAAGCTACGAGCAGTACTTC; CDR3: CASSRSLPGGVSYEQYF
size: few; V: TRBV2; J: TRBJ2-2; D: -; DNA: TGTGCCAGCAGTGAAAGGGCCAGGGGATCCACCGGGGAGCTGTTTTTT; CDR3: CASSERARGSTGELFF
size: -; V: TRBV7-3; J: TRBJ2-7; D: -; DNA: TGTGCCAGCAGCTTAAGCCCGACGTCGTCGACCTACGAGCAGTACTTC; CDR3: CASSLSPTSSTYEQYF
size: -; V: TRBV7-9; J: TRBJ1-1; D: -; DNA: TGTGCCAGCAGCTCCGGGGCAGGCGGGGGGAACACTGAAGCTTTCTTT; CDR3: CASSSGAGGGNTEAFF
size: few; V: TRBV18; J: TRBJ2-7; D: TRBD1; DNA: TGTGCCAGCTCCCCAGCGCTCGATCCGGGACAGGGCGAGCAGTACTTC; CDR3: CASSPALDPGQGEQYF
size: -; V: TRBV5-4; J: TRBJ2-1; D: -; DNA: TGTGCCAGCAGCTTGCTAGGTTCCTACAATGAGCAGTTCTTC; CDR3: CASSLLGSYNEQFF
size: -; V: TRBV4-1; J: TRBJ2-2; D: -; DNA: TGCGCCAGCAGCCACCTTACAGGGTTTTTATCGACCGGGGAGCTGTTTTTT; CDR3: CASSHLTGFLSTGELFF
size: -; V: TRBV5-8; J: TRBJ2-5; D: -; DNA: TGTGCCAGCAGCCTGGTCCAGCGGGAGACCCAGTACTTC; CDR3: CASSLVQRETQYF
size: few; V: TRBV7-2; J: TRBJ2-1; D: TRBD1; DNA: TGTGCCAGCAGCTTACTGGGACAGGGGAACAATGAGCAGTTCTTC; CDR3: CASSLLGQGNNEQFF
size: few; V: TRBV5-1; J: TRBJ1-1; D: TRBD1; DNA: TGCGCCAGCAGAAGGGACAGGGGCCTGGACACTGAAGCTTTCTTT; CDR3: CASRRDRGLDTEAFF
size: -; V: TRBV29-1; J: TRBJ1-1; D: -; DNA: TGCAGCGTTGAAGTTTCGGGAGAAACAGCTTTCTTT; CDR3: CSVEVSGETAFF